This T cell receptor beta chain was sequenced for a study of technical replicates of blood from several donors. V lost 1 base to trimming and J lost 6 bases, with 12 bases between them. Germline V CDR1 and CDR2: MDHEN, SYDVKM. The CDR3 is made up of 14 amino acids. Method: immunoSEQ multiplex PCR; TCRdb's copy keeps in-frame clones and lacks some. Of approximately 75,000 clones detected, approximately 94% appear once; the ten largest clones hold around 0.37%. The sequenced sample was T cells isolated from PBMCs. The TCR was taken from a human donor in good health. The chain couples TRBV28 to TRBJ1-1; D is perhaps TRBD1 (6 bases). The CDR3 loop reads CASSLYGGLSEAFF. In DNA, the CDR3 is TGTGCCAGCAGTTTATACGGGGGGCTATCTGAAGCTTTCTTT.